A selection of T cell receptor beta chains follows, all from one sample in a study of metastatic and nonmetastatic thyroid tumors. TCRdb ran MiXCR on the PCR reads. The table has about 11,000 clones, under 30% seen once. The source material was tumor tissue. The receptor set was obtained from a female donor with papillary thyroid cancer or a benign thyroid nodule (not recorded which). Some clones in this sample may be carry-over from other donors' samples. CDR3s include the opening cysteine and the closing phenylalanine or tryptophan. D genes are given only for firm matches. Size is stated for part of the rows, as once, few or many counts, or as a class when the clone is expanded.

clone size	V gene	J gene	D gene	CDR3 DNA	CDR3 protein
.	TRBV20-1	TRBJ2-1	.	TGCAGTGCTAGGGCGGGGACTCAGCAGTTCTTC	CSARAGTQQFF
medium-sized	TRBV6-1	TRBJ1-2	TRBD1	TGTGCCAGCACCCCCGGGACAGGGGTAGGGGGCTACACCTTC	CASTPGTGVGGYTF
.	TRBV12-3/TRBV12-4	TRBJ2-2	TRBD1	TGTGCCAGCAGACCTACAGGGGGCGCAGACGGCGGGGAGCTGTTTTTT	CASRPTGGADGGELFF
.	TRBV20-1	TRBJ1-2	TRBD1	TGCAGTGCAAACGAACCGGGACAGGGGGCGGCGGGCTACACCTTC	CSANEPGQGAAGYTF
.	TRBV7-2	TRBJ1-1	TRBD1	TGTGCCAGCAGCCCCCAAGGGGGCGAGGGTACTGAAGCTTTCTTT	CASSPQGGEGTEAFF
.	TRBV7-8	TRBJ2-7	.	TGTGCCAGCAGCCAAGAGGGTTCCTACGAGCAGTACTTC	CASSQEGSYEQYF
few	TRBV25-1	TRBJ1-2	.	TGTGCCAGCAGTGAATCGCCTAACTATGGCTACACCTTC	CASSESPNYGYTF
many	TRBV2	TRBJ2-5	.	TGTGCCAGCGGGGGGGGGCGCTGGGAGACCCAGTACTTC	CASGGGRWETQYF
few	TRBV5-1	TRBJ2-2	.	TGCGCCAGCAGCCCTTTCGCGTTCCGTACCAGCTTTGACACCGGGGAGCTGTTTTTT	CASSPFAFRTSFDTGELFF
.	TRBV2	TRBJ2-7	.	TGTGCCAGCAGTGAGGCCTACGGTATTCAGTACTTC	CASSEAYGIQYF
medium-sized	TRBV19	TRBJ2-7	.	TGTGCCAGTAGTATAGCCCCTGACGAGCAGTACTTC	CASSIAPDEQYF
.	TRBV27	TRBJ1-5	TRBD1	TGTGCCAGCAGTTTCCAGGGGGCGCACCAGCCCCAGCATTTT	CASSFQGAHQPQHF
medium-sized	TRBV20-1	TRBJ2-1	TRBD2	TGCAGTGCTACAGGTCCTGGGACTAGTGAGTTCTTC	CSATGPGTSEFF
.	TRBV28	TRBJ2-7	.	TGTGCCAGCAACGACGGTTCCTACGAGCAGTACTTC	CASNDGSYEQYF